The 18 T cell receptor beta chains in this list originate from one sample, sequenced in a study of T cell responses to AZD1222 COVID-19 vaccine. Assay used: immunoSEQ multiplex PCR; TCRdb lists only in-frame clones, some missing. The table includes about 160,000 clones, roughly 90% detected once. Source: peripheral blood, taken on day 0 of AZD1222 vaccination. All receptors come from an adult in good health.

The genes are TRBV5-4 and TRBJ1-1, with a tentative D call TRBD1 (6 bases). The CDR3 is 18 amino acids. Germline CDR1 SGHNT, CDR2 YYREEE (reference sequence). Trimming left V 0 bases short and J 4 bases short, with 22 bases between. The CDR3 nucleotides read TGTGCCAGCAGCTTGGCCTTAGTGTCGGGGGGCAGCGGCACTGAAGCTTTCTTT. This codes for CASSLALVSGGSGTEAFF. Drawing the rest from reference TRBV5-4 and TRBJ1-1, the complete variable domain is ETGVTQSPTHLIKTRGQQVTLRCSSQSGHNTVSWYQQALGQGPQFIFQYYREEENGRGNFPPRFSGLQFPNYSSELNVNALELDDSALYLCASSLALVSGGSGTEAFFGQGTRLTVV.

V gene TRBV30 combines with J gene TRBJ2-7; D uncertain. The CDR3 has 11 amino acids. CDR1 GTSNPN and CDR2 SVGIG come from the germline V gene (reference sequence). Trimming took 0 bases from V and 5 from J, leaving 5 bases between them. The CDR3 bases are TGTGCCTGGAGTGTCTACCACGAGCAGTACTTC. Translation gives CAWSVYHEQYF.

The sample holds a few counts of this clone. This chain uses TRBV10-3 with TRBJ1-3; maybe TRBD1 (6 bases). The V and J ends lost 5 bases and 13 bases respectively, with 15 bases between them. CDR3 size: 12 residues. Germline V gene data show CDR1 as ENHRY and CDR2 as SYGVKD. The CDR3 coding sequence is TGTGCCATCAGTCCCGGACAGACGAGAATATATTTT. It encodes CAISPGQTRIYF.

This clone was picked up one time. The chain combines TRBV30 with TRBJ1-2; 11 nucleotides line up with TRBD1. Trimming removed 7 bases from V and 5 bases from J; junction bases left unmatched: 9. The CDR3 has 14 residues. Germline V gives CDR1 GTSNPN, CDR2 SVGIG (reference sequence). The CDR3 DNA follows: TGTGCCTCTCGGACAGGGGGCGATCGATATGGCTACACCTTC. Translating gives CASRTGGDRYGYTF. Variable domain in full (rest from reference TRBV30 and TRBJ1-2): SQTIHQWPATLVQPVGSPLSLECTVEGTSNPNLYWYRQAAGRGLQLLFYSVGIGQISSEVPQNLSASRPQDRQFILSSKKLLLSDSGFYLCASRTGGDRYGYTFGSGTRLTVV.

The chain joins TRBV6-5 to TRBJ1-1; perhaps TRBD1 as D (5 bases). Germline-derived CDR1 and CDR2 are MNHEY and SVGAGI. With 0 bases removed from V and 10 bases from J, the gap between germline ends came to 18 bases. The CDR3 sequence is 15 residues long. DNA for the CDR3: TGTGCCAGCAGTTACTCCTCGGCGGGGGAAGGGCGAGCTTTCTTT. It codes for CASSYSSAGEGRAFF.

The chain links TRBV28 to TRBJ2-7; 7 bases line up with TRBD1. The CDR3 length is 15 residues. Germline assignment: CDR1 MDHEN and CDR2 SYDVKM. Losses at the gene ends were 6 bases for V and 4 bases for J; bases not matched to a gene: 12. Here the CDR3 reads CASRTPGQTLYEQYF. The CDR3 bases are TGTGCCAGCAGAACCCCGGGACAGACCTTATACGAGCAGTACTTC.

This chain links TRBV4-3 with TRBJ2-1, with 9 bases aligning to TRBD2. The J segment lost 7 bases and the V segment lost 1 base, leaving 17 bases of the junction unmatched. Germline assignment: CDR1 LGHNA and CDR2 YSLEER. CDR3 size: 19 residues. As DNA, the CDR3 is TGCGCCAGCAGCCAAGGTCCCCGCGGGAGGGCCCTTTTGTGGAATGAGCAGTTCTTC. Amino acids: CASSQGPRGRALLWNEQFF.

In DNA form, the CDR3 reads TGCGCCAGCAGCTTCGGGACAGGATCCTACGAGCAGTACTTC. This translates into CASSFGTGSYEQYF. The J gene is TRBJ2-7, the V gene TRBV5-1; 8 nucleotides line up with TRBD1. V lost 2 bases and J lost 1; bases outside the gene matches: 2. This CDR3 is 14 amino acids long. The V gene's germline CDR1 is SGHRS and CDR2 YFSETQ.

This chain joins TRBV20-1 and TRBJ2-7; weak D call: TRBD1 (6 bases). The CDR3 loop spans 15 amino acids. V lost 3 bases, J lost 3 bases, and 18 bases lay in between. Germline V CDR1 and CDR2: DFQATT, SNEGSKA (reference sequence). The CDR3 protein is CSASNRDAPFYEQYF. The CDR3 nucleotides read TGCAGTGCTAGTAACAGGGATGCCCCATTCTACGAGCAGTACTTC.

The chain is built from TRBV24-1 and TRBJ2-1, with 13 positions matching TRBD2. CDR1 and CDR2 (germline): KGHDR, SFDVKD. J gave up 4 bases and V 4 bases, and 3 bases lay outside the gene matches. CDR3 length: 16 residues. DNA for the CDR3: TGTGCCACCAGTGACCCACTAGCGGGAGGGTACAATGAGCAGTTCTTC. It is translated as CATSDPLAGGYNEQFF.

This sequence joins TRBV12-3 or TRBV12-4 and TRBJ1-1; D remains unclear. Trimming stripped 6 bases from V and 4 bases from J, with 12 bases between. This CDR3 spans 13 amino acids. The CDR3, as DNA: TGTGCCAGCAGCCCGGGTGGTAGCACTGAAGCTTTCTTT. Translating it yields CASSPGGSTEAFF.

Turning to this clone: The identical CDR3 is also encoded by other nucleotide sequences in the sample. J is TRBJ2-5 and V is TRBV18; D gene ambiguous. Germline CDR1 KGHSH, CDR2 LQKENI. V lost 3 bases, J lost 1 base, and 0 bases lay in between. This CDR3 is 11 amino acids long. CDR3 DNA: TGTGCCAGCTCACCCCAAGAGACCCAGTACTTC. It codes for CASSPQETQYF.

The chain employs TRBV28 and TRBJ2-7; tentatively, D is TRBD1 or TRBD2 (6 bases each). Germline V gives CDR1 MDHEN, CDR2 SYDVKM. The CDR3 runs to 15 residues. V gave up 11 bases and J gave up 2 bases, with 22 bases separating them. CDR3 loop: CASLRGQGNTYEQYF. The CDR3 DNA reads as TGTGCCTCCCTCCGGGGGCAGGGGAATACCTACGAGCAGTACTTC.

The genes are TRBV30 and TRBJ2-5; tentatively, D is TRBD2 (6 bases). CDR1 GTSNPN and CDR2 SVGIG come from the germline V gene (reference sequence). V lost 4 bases and J 10 bases, leaving 13 bases between the germline ends. The CDR3 loop spans 11 amino acids. CDR3 amino acids: CAWTPGVDQYF. CDR3 DNA sequence: TGTGCCTGGACCCCGGGGGTGGACCAGTACTTC.

This sequence joins TRBV5-4 and TRBJ2-1, with TRBD2 matching over 8 bases. The germline gives CDR1 SGHNT, CDR2 YYREEE (reference sequence). Unmatched junction bases numbered 12, after V lost 4 bases and J lost 9 bases. This CDR3 is built from 15 residues. Written as DNA, the CDR3 is TGTGCCAGCAGCCCCCGTCAGCGGGAGACCACTGAGCAGTTCTTC. As protein: CASSPRQRETTEQFF. The full variable domain, its missing parts supplied by reference TRBV5-4 and TRBJ2-1, is ETGVTQSPTHLIKTRGQQVTLRCSSQSGHNTVSWYQQALGQGPQFIFQYYREEENGRGNFPPRFSGLQFPNYSSELNVNALELDDSALYLCASSPRQRETTEQFFGPGTRLTVL.

The chain employs TRBV10-2 and TRBJ1-2, with no clear D. Germline CDR1 is WSHSY and CDR2 is SAAADI. V lost 2 bases, J lost 3 bases, and 7 bases lay in between. The length of the CDR3 is 13 residues. CDR3: CASSEGVDYGYTF. CDR3 bases: TGCGCCAGCAGTGAGGGAGTAGACTATGGCTACACCTTC.

The chain carries TRBV27 and TRBJ2-2; D is perhaps TRBD1 (6 bases). Trimming removed 9 bases from V and 3 bases from J, with 17 bases in between. The CDR3 length is 15 residues. Per germline, CDR1 MNHEY and CDR2 SMNVEV (reference sequence). The CDR3: CASSPGDRYTGELFF. As DNA, the CDR3 is TGTGCCAGTTCTCCAGGGGATCGGTACACCGGGGAGCTGTTTTTT.

The chain is built from TRBV5-1 and TRBJ1-1; maybe TRBD1 (6 bases). CDR3 length: 16 residues. CDR1 is SGHRS and CDR2 is YFSETQ in the germline V gene. The ends were cut back, 2 bases at V and 7 bases at J, with 21 bases in the middle. The CDR3 region has the DNA TGCGCCAGCAGCTTAAGGGTGGGGGCGCTTTCGGGTGAAGCTTTCTTT. Translated, it gives CASSLRVGALSGEAFF. The whole variable domain, remainder taken from reference TRBV5-1 and TRBJ1-1, is KAGVTQTPRYLIKTRGQQVTLSCSPISGHRSVSWYQQTPGQGLQFLFEYFSETQRNKGNFPGRFSGRQFSNSRSEMNVSTLELGDSALYLCASSLRVGALSGEAFFGQGTRLTVV.